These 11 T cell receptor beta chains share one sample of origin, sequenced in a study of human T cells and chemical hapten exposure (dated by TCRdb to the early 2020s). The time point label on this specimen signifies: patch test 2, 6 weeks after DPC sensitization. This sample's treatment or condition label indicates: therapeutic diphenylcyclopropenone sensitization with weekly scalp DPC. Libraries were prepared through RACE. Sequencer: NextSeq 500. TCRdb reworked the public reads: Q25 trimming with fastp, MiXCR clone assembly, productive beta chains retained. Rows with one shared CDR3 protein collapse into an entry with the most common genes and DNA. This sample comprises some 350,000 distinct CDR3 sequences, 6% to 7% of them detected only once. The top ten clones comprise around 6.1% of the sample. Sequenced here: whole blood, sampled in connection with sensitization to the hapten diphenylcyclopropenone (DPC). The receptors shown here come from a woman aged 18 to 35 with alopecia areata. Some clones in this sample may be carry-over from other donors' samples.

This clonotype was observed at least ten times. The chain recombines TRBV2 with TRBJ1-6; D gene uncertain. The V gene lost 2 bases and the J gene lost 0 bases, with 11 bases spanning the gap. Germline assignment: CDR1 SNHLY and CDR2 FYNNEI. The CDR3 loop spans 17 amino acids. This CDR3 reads CASSELDPGSYNSPLHF. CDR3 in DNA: TGTGCCAGCAGTGAATTGGACCCAGGCTCCTATAATTCACCCCTCCACTTT.

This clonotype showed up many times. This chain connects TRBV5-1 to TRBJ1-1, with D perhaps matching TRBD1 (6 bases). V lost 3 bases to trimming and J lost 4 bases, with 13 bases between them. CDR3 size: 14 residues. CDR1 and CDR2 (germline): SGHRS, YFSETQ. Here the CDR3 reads CASSSGAQGTEAFF. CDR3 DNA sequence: TGCGCCAGCAGCTCAGGGGCGCAGGGCACTGAAGCTTTCTTT. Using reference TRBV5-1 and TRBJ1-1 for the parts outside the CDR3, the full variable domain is KAGVTQTPRYLIKTRGQQVTLSCSPISGHRSVSWYQQTPGQGLQFLFEYFSETQRNKGNFPGRFSGRQFSNSRSEMNVSTLELGDSALYLCASSSGAQGTEAFFGQGTRLTVV.

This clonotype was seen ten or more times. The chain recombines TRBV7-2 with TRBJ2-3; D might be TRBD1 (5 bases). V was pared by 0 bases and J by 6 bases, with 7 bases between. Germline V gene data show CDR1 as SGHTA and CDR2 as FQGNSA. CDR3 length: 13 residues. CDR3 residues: CASSLARADTQYF. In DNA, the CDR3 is TGTGCCAGCAGCTTAGCCAGGGCTGATACGCAGTATTTT. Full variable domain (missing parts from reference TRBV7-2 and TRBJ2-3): GAGVSQSPSNKVTEKGKDVELRCDPISGHTALYWYRQSLGQGLEFLIYFQGNSAPDKSGLPSDRFSAERTGGSVSTLTIQRTQQEDSAVYLCASSLARADTQYFGPGTRLTVL.

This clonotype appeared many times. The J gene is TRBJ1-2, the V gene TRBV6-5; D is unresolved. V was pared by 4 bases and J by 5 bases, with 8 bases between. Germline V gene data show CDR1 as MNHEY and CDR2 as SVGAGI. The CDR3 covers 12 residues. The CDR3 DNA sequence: TGTGCCAGCAGTTTCGACGGATATGGCTACACCTTC. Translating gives CASSFDGYGYTF.

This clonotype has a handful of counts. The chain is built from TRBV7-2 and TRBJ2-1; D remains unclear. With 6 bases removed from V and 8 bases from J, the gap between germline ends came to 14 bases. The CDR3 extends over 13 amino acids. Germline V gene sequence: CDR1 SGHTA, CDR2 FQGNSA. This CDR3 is CASSLGGPDEQFF. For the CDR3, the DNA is TGTGCCAGCAGTCTAGGCGGTCCCGATGAGCAGTTCTTC. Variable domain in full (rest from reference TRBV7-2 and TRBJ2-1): GAGVSQSPSNKVTEKGKDVELRCDPISGHTALYWYRQSLGQGLEFLIYFQGNSAPDKSGLPSDRFSAERTGGSVSTLTIQRTQQEDSAVYLCASSLGGPDEQFFGPGTRLTVL.

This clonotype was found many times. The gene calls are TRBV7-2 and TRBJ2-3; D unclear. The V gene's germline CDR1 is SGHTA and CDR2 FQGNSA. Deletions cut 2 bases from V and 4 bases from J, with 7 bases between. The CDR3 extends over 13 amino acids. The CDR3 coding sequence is TGTGCCAGCAGCTTATTAGGGCCAGATACGCAGTATTTT. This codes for CASSLLGPDTQYF.

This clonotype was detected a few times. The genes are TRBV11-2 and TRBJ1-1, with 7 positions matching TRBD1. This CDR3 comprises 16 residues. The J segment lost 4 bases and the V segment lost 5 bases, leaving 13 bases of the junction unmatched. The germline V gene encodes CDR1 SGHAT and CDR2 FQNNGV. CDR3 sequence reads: CASSPRPKGAVTEAFF. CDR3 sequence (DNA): TGTGCCAGCAGCCCCCGGCCCAAGGGGGCAGTCACTGAAGCTTTCTTT.

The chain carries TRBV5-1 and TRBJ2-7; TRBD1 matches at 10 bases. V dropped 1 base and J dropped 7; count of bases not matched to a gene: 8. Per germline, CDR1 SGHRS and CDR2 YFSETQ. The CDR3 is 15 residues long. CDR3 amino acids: CASSLTTGTGEEQYF. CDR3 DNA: TGCGCCAGCAGCTTGACGACCGGGACAGGGGAAGAGCAGTACTTC.

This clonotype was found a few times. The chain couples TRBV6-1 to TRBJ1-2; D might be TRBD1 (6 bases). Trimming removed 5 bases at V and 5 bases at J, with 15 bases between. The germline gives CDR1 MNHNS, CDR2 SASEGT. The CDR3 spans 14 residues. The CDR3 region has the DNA TGTGCCAGCAGTCTCGGACAGCGCGAATATGGCTACACCTTC. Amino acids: CASSLGQREYGYTF.

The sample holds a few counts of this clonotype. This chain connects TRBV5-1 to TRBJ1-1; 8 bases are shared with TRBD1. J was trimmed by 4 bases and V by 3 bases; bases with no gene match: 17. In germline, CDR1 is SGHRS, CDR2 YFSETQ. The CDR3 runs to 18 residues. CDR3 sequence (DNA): TGCGCCAGCAGCTACTTACCTGACAGGGGCGGGCTGGGCACTGAAGCTTTCTTT. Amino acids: CASSYLPDRGGLGTEAFF.

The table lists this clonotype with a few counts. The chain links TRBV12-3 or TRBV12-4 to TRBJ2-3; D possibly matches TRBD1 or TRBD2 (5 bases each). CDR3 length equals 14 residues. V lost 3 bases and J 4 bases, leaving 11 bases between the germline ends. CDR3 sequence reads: CASSFVQGADTQYF. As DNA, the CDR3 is TGTGCCAGCAGTTTTGTCCAGGGAGCAGATACGCAGTATTTT.